This T cell receptor beta chain derives from a study of post-analysis software for immune sequencing data. Overall study context: Relapsing-remitting, secondary progressive and progressive-relapsing forms of multiple sclerosis all featured among disease courses.

V was shortened by 3 bases and J by 2 bases, with 17 bases between the two germline ends. CDR1 and CDR2 (germline): MGHRA, YSYEKL. This CDR3 region has 16 residues. The study's findings and limits: In patients, TRBV5-6, TRBV5-1 and TRBV20-1 belonged to five or six TRBV segments found more frequently than in controls. When compared against controls, multiple sclerosis patients showed significantly lower normalized Chao1 diversity.

Unique molecular identifiers were present in the TCR beta cDNA libraries. Using its own MiXCR run on the PCR reads, TCRdb lists one record per CDR3 protein. Among hundreds of thousands of distinct CDR3 sequences, around 50% were seen once, and the ten largest hold 4.6%. Comment on this clonotype: Its antigen is as yet unknown.

The chain combines TRBV4-1 with TRBJ2-7; possible D gene TRBD2, 6 bases. The clonotype comes from a girl aged 5-17 years with multiple sclerosis. Sequenced: blood. The CDR3 DNA reads TGCGCCAGCAGCCATACACTGCGGGGTTATCCCTACGAGCAGTACTTC. Amino acids: CASSHTLRGYPYEQYF.